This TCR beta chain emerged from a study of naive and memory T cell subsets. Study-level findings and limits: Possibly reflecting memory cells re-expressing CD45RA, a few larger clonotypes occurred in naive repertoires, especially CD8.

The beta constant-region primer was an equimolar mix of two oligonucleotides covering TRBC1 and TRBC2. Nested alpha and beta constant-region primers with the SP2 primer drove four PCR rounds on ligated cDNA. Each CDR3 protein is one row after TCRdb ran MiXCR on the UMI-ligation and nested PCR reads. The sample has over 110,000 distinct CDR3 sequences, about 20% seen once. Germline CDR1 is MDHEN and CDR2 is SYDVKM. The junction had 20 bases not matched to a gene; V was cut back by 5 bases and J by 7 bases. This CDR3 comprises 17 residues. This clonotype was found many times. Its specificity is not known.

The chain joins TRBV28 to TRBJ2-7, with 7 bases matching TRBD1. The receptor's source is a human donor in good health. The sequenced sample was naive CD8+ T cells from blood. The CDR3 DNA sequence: TGTGCCAGCAGTGACACGATCCTGGACAGGTGGCTGGGTGAGCAGTACTTC. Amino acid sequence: CASSDTILDRWLGEQYF. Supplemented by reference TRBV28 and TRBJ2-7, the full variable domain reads DVKVTQSSRYLVKRTGEKVFLECVQDMDHENMFWYRQDPGLGLRLIYFSYDVKMKEKGDIPEGYSVSREKKERFSLILESASTNQTSMYLCASSDTILDRWLGEQYFGPGTRLTVT.